The 18 T cell receptor beta chains listed next were all sequenced from one sample in a study of T cell clonality in common variable immunodeficiency. Generated by immunoSEQ multiplex PCR, the TCRdb table keeps only in-frame clones and is missing some. This sample comprises 25,000 to 40,000 clones, none seen once only. The sequencing sample was made of peripheral blood mononuclear cells. The receptors derive from a person aged 18 to 75 in good health.

This clone was found many times. Coverage ceases 3 residues before the CDR3 finishes, and the germline J gene fills in the end. This rearrangement joins TRBV19 to TRBJ2-1; a weak D match, TRBD2 (6 bases). Trimming stripped 7 bases from V and 6 bases from J, with 19 bases between. Germline V CDR1 and CDR2: LNHDA, SQIVND (reference sequence). CDR3 length: 15 residues. The covered CDR3 bases are TGTGCCAGTATGCGGGGATCCGGTCGAGTCAATGAG. It encodes CASMRGSGRVNE. The CDR3 in its entirety is CASMRGSGRVNEQFF. Supplemented by reference TRBV19 and TRBJ2-1, the full variable domain reads DGGITQSPKYLFRKEGQNVTLSCEQNLNHDAMYWYRQDPGQGLRLIYYSQIVNDFQKGDIAEGYSVSREKKESFPLTVTSAQKNPTAFYLCASMRGSGRVNEQFFGPGTRLTVL.

This clone was observed many times. The CDR3 end falls 3 residues outside the read, so it is completed with the germline J gene. This sequence joins TRBV7-2 and TRBJ1-1; D may be TRBD1 (5 bases). The CDR3 runs to 13 residues. Germline V gene sequence: CDR1 SGHTA, CDR2 FQGNSA. The CDR3: CASSSRAGLGAFF. The sequenced part of the CDR3 DNA is TGTGCCAGCAGCTCAAGGGCGGGACTCGGG. The entire variable domain, with the rest obtained from reference TRBV7-2 and TRBJ1-1, is as follows: GAGVSQSPSNKVTEKGKDVELRCDPISGHTALYWYRQSLGQGLEFLIYFQGNSAPDKSGLPSDRFSAERTGGSVSTLTIQRTQQEDSAVYLCASSSRAGLGAFFGQGTRLTVV.

A few counts support this clone. Read data end 3 residues before the CDR3 end; the end is taken from the germline J gene. J is TRBJ1-5 and V is TRBV6-4; D is ambiguous. Trimming took off 3 bases at V and 1 base at J, with 10 bases between the two ends. This CDR3 contains 15 residues. In germline, CDR1 is MRHNA, CDR2 SNTAGT. CDR3 DNA, as far as it was read: TGTGCCAGCAGTGAAGGGCTTGGAAGCAATCAGCCC. Residues: CASSEGLGSNQP. The entire CDR3 protein reads CASSEGLGSNQPQHF.

Ten or more counts support this clone. The read ends 3 residues shy of where the CDR3 ends; the end is completed using the germline J gene. The genes are TRBV7-6 and TRBJ2-3, with 8 bases lining up with TRBD2. The junction had 7 bases not matched to a gene; V was cut back by 4 bases and J by 4 bases. Germline V gives CDR1 SGHVS, CDR2 FNYEAQ. The CDR3 is 15 residues long. CDR3 loop: CASSSNGGAADTQYF. The sequenced part of the CDR3 DNA is TGTGCCAGCAGCTCCAACGGGGGGGCCGCAGATACG.

Notes on this clone: From the germline J gene comes the end of the CDR3, since the read stops 3 residues before it. The chain has TRBV7-2 and TRBJ1-2; no clear D. Germline V gene lookup returns CDR1 SGHTA and CDR2 FQGNSA. CDR3 length equals 15 residues. CDR3 sequence: CASSLGQGLTDTYTF. Partial CDR3 DNA: TGTGCCAGCAGCTTAGGTCAAGGGCTAACAGATACC.

This clone was found a few times. Read coverage stops 3 residues before the CDR3 terminus; the germline J gene supplies the remainder. V usage is TRBV18 and J usage is TRBJ1-2; D is perhaps TRBD1 (5 bases). The CDR3 extends over 15 amino acids. Germline V lookup: CDR1 KGHSH, CDR2 LQKENI. The part of the CDR3 DNA that was read is TGTGCCAGCTCAGCTCTAGCGGGGCCCTCCTACGAC. Protein sequence: CASSALAGPSYD. The complete CDR3 protein is CASSALAGPSYDYTF. Together with reference TRBV18 and TRBJ1-2, the CDR3 gives the full variable domain: NAGVMQNPRHLVRRRGQEARLRCSPMKGHSHVYWYRQLPEEGLKFMVYLQKENIIDESGMPKERFSAEFPKEGPSILRIQQVVRGDSAAYFCASSALAGPSYDYTFGSGTRLTVV.

In this sample, this clone turned up many times. CDR3 amino acids: CASSPGQGVPKSGYTF. Incomplete CDR3 DNA: TGCGCCAGCAGCCCAGGACAGGGTGTTCCGAAGTCTGGC. The genes are TRBV4-1 and TRBJ1-2; 8 nucleotides match TRBD1. The read ends 3 residues shy of where the CDR3 ends; the end is completed using the germline J gene. Germline values: CDR1 MGHRA, CDR2 YSYEKL. The CDR3 sequence is 16 residues long. The ends lost 4 bases at V and 7 bases at J; junction bases unmatched: 14.

This clone has a count of ten or more. The read is 3 residues too short to cover the CDR3 end, so that end is filled in from the germline J gene. The J gene is TRBJ2-7, the V gene TRBV5-1; 7 nucleotides line up with TRBD1. This CDR3 has 16 amino acids. The germline V gene has CDR1 SGHRS and CDR2 YFSETQ. The V and J ends lost 4 bases and 1 base, in that order; junction bases with no gene match: 11. The covered CDR3 bases are TGCGCCAGCAGCCCCCAAGGACAGGATAATTCCTACGAG. This translates into CASSPQGQDNSYE. The whole CDR3 region reads CASSPQGQDNSYEQYF.

The table lists this clone with many counts. Read sequence stops 3 residues before the CDR3 end, and the germline J gene provides the missing end. The chain combines TRBV20-1 with TRBJ1-1; 10 bases are shared with TRBD1. Unmatched junction bases numbered 8, after V lost 6 bases and J lost 4 bases. The CDR3 is made up of 14 amino acids. CDR1 and CDR2 from the germline V gene are DFQATT and SNEGSKA (reference sequence). CDR3 bases read: TGCAGTGCCGCCCTGACAGGGGGCGGCACTGAA. It encodes CSAALTGGGTE. The full CDR3 reads CSAALTGGGTEAFF.

In its sample, this clone was seen many times. The read ends 3 residues early relative to the CDR3; the germline J gene fills the gap. The chain has TRBV4-2 and TRBJ2-7; a weak D match, TRBD1 (6 bases). The CDR3 extends over 16 amino acids. Looked up from germline, CDR1 is LGHNA and CDR2 is YNFKEQ. Trimming removed 2 bases from V and 4 bases from J, with 18 bases in between. The CDR3 DNA, read in part, is TGTGCCAGCAGCCAAAAGACAGGTCTAGGCCCTTACGAG. Encoded protein: CASSQKTGLGPYE. The entire CDR3 reads CASSQKTGLGPYEQYF.

This clone was detected many times. A junction end diverges from the germline sequence, so it may reflect a read error. The read stops 3 residues short of the end of the CDR3; the missing end is completed from the germline J gene. The chain combines TRBV4-2 with TRBJ1-2; no definite D call. This CDR3 has 12 amino acids. CDR1 is LGHNA and CDR2 is YNFKEQ in the germline V gene. The CDR3 is CASSQAGESYTF. CDR3 DNA (partial): TGCGCCAGCAGCCAAGCCGGGGAGAGC.

This clone came up many times. The read finishes 3 residues shy of the CDR3 end, and the germline J gene is used to complete it. The gene calls are TRBV28 and TRBJ1-2; 9 bases are shared with TRBD1. This CDR3 is built from 15 residues. The germline V gene has CDR1 MDHEN and CDR2 SYDVKM. Trimming at V came to 3 bases and at J to 3 bases, leaving 5 bases not matched to a gene. CDR3 bases read: TGTGCCAGCAGTTTTCCGGGACAGGGTGACTATGGC. Translating gives CASSFPGQGDYG. The full CDR3 is CASSFPGQGDYGYTF.

This clone was seen at least ten times. Sequencing ends 3 residues short of the CDR3 end; the germline J gene provides the rest. This rearrangement joins TRBV19 to TRBJ2-2; D perhaps matches TRBD1 (6 bases). V lost 7 bases, J lost 2 bases, and 14 bases lay in between. Per the germline V gene, CDR1 is LNHDA and CDR2 is SQIVND (reference sequence). This CDR3 region has 15 residues. Partial CDR3 DNA: TGTGCCAGTATCCCCGGGACACTAAACACCGGGGAG. As protein: CASIPGTLNTGE. The entire CDR3 protein reads CASIPGTLNTGELFF. The entire variable domain, with the rest obtained from reference TRBV19 and TRBJ2-2, is as follows: DGGITQSPKYLFRKEGQNVTLSCEQNLNHDAMYWYRQDPGQGLRLIYYSQIVNDFQKGDIAEGYSVSREKKESFPLTVTSAQKNPTAFYLCASIPGTLNTGELFFGEGSRLTVL.

This clone was detected a few times. The missing CDR3 end, 3 residues past where the read stops, is filled in from the germline J gene. V is TRBV7-9 and J is TRBJ2-5; D ambiguous. The V gene's germline CDR1 is SEHNR and CDR2 FQNEAQ (reference sequence). V shed 0 bases and J shed 7 bases, with 12 bases lying between them. This CDR3 is 14 amino acids long. CDR3 DNA (partial): TGTGCCAGCAGCTTAGCGGGCTCCCGAAGGACC. Its translation is CASSLAGSRRT. In full, the CDR3 is CASSLAGSRRTQYF.

This clone was seen at least ten times. From the germline J gene comes the end of the CDR3, since the read stops 3 residues before it. The chain uses TRBV20-1 and TRBJ2-7, with TRBD2 identical over 10 bases. The J segment lost 2 bases and the V segment lost 4 bases, leaving 8 bases of the junction unmatched. Germline V gives CDR1 DFQATT, CDR2 SNEGSKA (reference sequence). The CDR3 is 15 residues long. The part of the CDR3 DNA that was read is TGCAGTGCTATCCCGGGACTAGCGCCGACCTACGAG. Translating it yields CSAIPGLAPTYE. The whole CDR3 reads CSAIPGLAPTYEQYF.

This clone was counted at least ten times. At one end, the junction sequence differs from germline, possibly due to a read error. The CDR3 is cut off 3 residues early in the read; its end comes from the germline J gene. The V and J genes are TRBV4-2 and TRBJ1-1; D uncertain. The germline gives CDR1 LGHNA, CDR2 YNFKEQ. The length of the CDR3 is 14 residues. The CDR3 DNA, read in part, is TGCGCCAGCAGCCAGTGGGCCGGGAACACTGAA. It translates to CASSQWAGNTE. The entire CDR3 sequence reads CASSQWAGNTEAFF.

For this clone: Sequencing ends 3 residues short of the CDR3 end; the germline J gene provides the rest. The V and J genes are TRBV7-9 and TRBJ1-2; D ambiguous. Germline V lookup: CDR1 SEHNR, CDR2 FQNEAQ (reference sequence). The CDR3 is 12 amino acids. This CDR3 reads CASRTAGGPYTF. Incomplete CDR3 DNA: TGTGCCAGCAGAACAGCGGGAGGGCCC.

This clone was observed at least ten times. From the germline J gene comes the end of the CDR3, since the read stops 3 residues before it. The V and J genes are TRBV2 and TRBJ1-4; D perhaps matches TRBD1 (5 bases). The germline gives CDR1 SNHLY, CDR2 FYNNEI. The CDR3 covers 15 residues. Trimming left V 5 bases short and J 3 bases short, with 13 bases between. CDR3 bases read: TGTGCCAGCAGTCGAAGGGGCACCGCTAATGAAAAA. This encodes CASSRRGTANEK. The full CDR3 is CASSRRGTANEKLFF.